This T cell receptor beta chain was profiled in a study of blood T cell repertoires in COVID-19. Clones were read by immunoSEQ multiplex PCR, and TCRdb kept only the in-frame ones, dropping some. The data hold about 440,000 clones, with more than 70% observed a single time. The germline CDR1 and CDR2 sequences are SGHTA and FQGNSA. The CDR3 sequence is 13 residues long. Deletions cut 3 bases from V and 0 bases from J, with 6 bases between. The sample taken for sequencing was peripheral blood. This TCR came from a woman aged 45-65 years with COVID-19, enrolled during active disease. The V call is TRBV7-2, the J call TRBJ2-7; maybe TRBD2 (5 bases). The CDR3: CASSLTNSYEQYF. CDR3 sequence (DNA): TGTGCCAGCAGCTTGACTAACTCCTACGAGCAGTACTTC.